The 24 T cell receptor beta chains given below trace back to one sample, sequenced in a study of blood T cells in healthy people across ages. A second PCR, run for roughly 7 to 12 cycles, used a sample-barcoded 5' primer plus a J-beta primer mix. TCRdb recomputed calls from the 5' RACE reads with MiXCR, one row per CDR3 protein. This table holds some 750,000 distinct CDR3 sequences, about a fifth found once. The sample was blood. Receptors originate from a man between 65 and 80 years old in good health.

There are a few counts of this clonotype. V gene TRBV7-7 combines with J gene TRBJ2-2; no clear D. The CDR3 covers 14 residues. Looked up from germline, CDR1 is SSHAT and CDR2 is FNYEAQ (reference sequence). The V gene lost 0 bases and the J gene lost 6 bases, with 8 bases spanning the gap. CDR3 loop: CASSLAFRSGELFF. The CDR3 DNA sequence: TGTGCCAGCAGCTTAGCATTCCGGTCCGGGGAGCTGTTTTTT.

V is TRBV29-1 and J is TRBJ1-4; D is perhaps TRBD1 (5 bases). CDR1 and CDR2 (germline): SQVTM, ANQGSEA. The CDR3 extends over 13 amino acids. The germline V and J ends were trimmed by 5 bases and 8 bases, with 15 bases remaining between them. CDR3 DNA: TGCAGCGTTCCCGGGACGGCAGACGAAAAACTGTTTTTT. It codes for CSVPGTADEKLFF.

This clonotype has more than one count but fewer than ten. V and J are TRBV7-9 and TRBJ2-2; D not resolved. The CDR3 consists of 12 residues. Germline lookup yields CDR1 SEHNR and CDR2 FQNEAQ (reference sequence). Trimming took 2 bases from V and 7 from J, leaving 5 bases between them. The CDR3 DNA sequence: TGTGCCAGCAGCTTACCACGCGGGGAGCTGTTTTTT. Encoded protein: CASSLPRGELFF.

This rearrangement joins TRBV3-1 to TRBJ2-5; D is uncertain. The germline gives CDR1 LGHDT, CDR2 YNNKEL (reference sequence). Trimming took 2 bases from V and 5 from J, leaving 15 bases between them. The CDR3 loop spans 15 amino acids. The CDR3: CASSQQPVLGETQYF. The CDR3 DNA sequence: TGTGCCAGCAGCCAACAACCCGTCTTGGGGGAGACCCAGTACTTC.

The rearrangement joins TRBV6-5 to TRBJ2-5, with unresolved D. Trimming removed 5 bases from V and 5 bases from J, with 15 bases in between. Per germline, CDR1 MNHEY and CDR2 SVGAGI. CDR3 length: 14 residues. CDR3 sequence reads: CASSLLRTHETQYF. Here the CDR3 DNA reads TGTGCCAGCAGTCTCCTGCGTACGCACGAGACCCAGTACTTC.

This rearrangement joins TRBV4-1 to TRBJ2-7; D may be TRBD1 (6 bases). Germline CDR1 is MGHRA and CDR2 is YSYEKL. The CDR3 totals 13 residues. Deletions cut 3 bases from V and 7 bases from J, with 13 bases between. CDR3 in DNA: TGCGCCAGCAGCCAGCCCCCCAGGGGAGAGCAGTACTTC. Translated, it gives CASSQPPRGEQYF.

This clonotype was recorded a few times. DNA for the CDR3: TGTGCCAGCAGTTATCCGGGAGGTGAAAAACTGTTTTTT. It encodes CASSYPGGEKLFF. The chain combines TRBV6-6 with TRBJ1-4; D gene ambiguous. Per the germline V gene, CDR1 is MNHNY and CDR2 is SVGAGI (reference sequence). This CDR3 has 13 residues. The germline V and J ends were trimmed by 3 bases and 7 bases, with 9 bases remaining between them.

The genes are TRBV2 and TRBJ1-1, with 8 bases fitting TRBD1. CDR1 and CDR2 (germline): SNHLY, FYNNEI. Trimming took 7 bases from V and 5 from J; bases not matched to a gene: 6. CDR3 length: 13 amino acids. CDR3 protein: CASNPQGETEAFF. The CDR3 nucleotides are TGTGCCAGCAACCCACAGGGGGAGACTGAAGCTTTCTTT.

This clonotype was seen at least ten times. The chain recombines TRBV25-1 with TRBJ2-5; unclear D gene. Trimming left V 6 bases short and J 4 bases short, with 15 bases between. The CDR3 has 14 residues. Germline V gene lookup returns CDR1 MGHDK and CDR2 SYGVNS. CDR3 DNA: TGTGCCAGCAGCACATGGCGCGGTGGAGAGACCCAGTACTTC. Encoded protein: CASSTWRGGETQYF.

The chain uses TRBV29-1 and TRBJ2-1; TRBD2 might be the D (6 bases). V was pared by 6 bases and J by 7 bases, with 16 bases between. The CDR3 has 13 residues. CDR1 is SQVTM, CDR2 ANQGSEA, per germline. The CDR3 nucleotides read TGCAGCGTCTCGACGGGAGTGAGAAATGAGCAGTTCTTC. Its protein product is CSVSTGVRNEQFF.

This clonotype was observed a single time. The rearrangement links TRBV7-2 to TRBJ2-7; 8 nucleotides align to TRBD2. CDR1 is SGHTA, CDR2 FQGNSA, per germline. The junction had 5 bases not matched to a gene; V was cut back by 1 base and J by 0 bases. This CDR3 comprises 16 residues. The CDR3: CASSLGTSWGSYEQYV. The DNA of the CDR3 is TGTGCCAGCAGCTTAGGGACTAGCTGGGGCTCCTACGAGCAGTACGTC.

A note on this clonotype: The CDR3 ends on some other residue instead of the conserved phenylalanine or tryptophan, so this is likely a read error. The chain employs TRBV29-1 and TRBJ1-2; D possibly corresponds to TRBD1 (6 bases). V was clipped by 7 bases and J by 4 bases, with 10 bases between them. Germline V lookup: CDR1 SQVTM, CDR2 ANQGSEA. The CDR3 contains 11 residues. The CDR3 loop is CSDRDSYGYTL. The CDR3 DNA sequence: TGCAGCGACAGGGATAGCTATGGCTACACCCTC.

This clonotype was detected a few times. This CDR3 reads CASGQNENSPLHF. The CDR3 region has the DNA TGTGCTAGTGGTCAAAACGAGAATTCACCCCTCCACTTT. The chain has TRBV12-5 and TRBJ1-6; D call uncertain. The V end was cut by 5 bases, the J end by 7 bases, with 9 bases between. Germline V lookup: CDR1 LGHNT, CDR2 FRNRAP. The CDR3 has 13 residues.

In this sample, this clonotype turned up a few times. The chain carries TRBV18 and TRBJ1-2; a possible D gene is TRBD1 (5 bases). The CDR3 has 14 residues. V was trimmed by 1 base and J by 6 bases, leaving 12 bases between them. The germline V gene has CDR1 KGHSH and CDR2 LQKENI. In nucleotides, the CDR3 is TGTGCCAGCTCACCACAGACAGTGGGCCATGGCTACACCTTC. Translation gives CASSPQTVGHGYTF.

Notes on this clonotype: The CDR3 does not end in the conserved phenylalanine or tryptophan, so this is likely a read error. V is TRBV4-3 and J is TRBJ1-5, with D perhaps matching TRBD1 (5 bases). Trimming removed 0 bases from V and 7 bases from J, with 16 bases in between. CDR3 length equals 16 residues. Germline loops: CDR1 LGHNA, CDR2 YSLEER. Here the CDR3 reads CASSQDSGGSGQPQHS. In DNA form, the CDR3 reads TGCGCCAGCAGCCAAGATTCGGGGGGGTCAGGGCAGCCCCAGCATTCT.

This clonotype was detected once. V and J are TRBV20-1 and TRBJ1-1; tentatively, D is TRBD1 (6 bases). V lost 1 base to trimming and J lost 11 bases, with 14 bases between them. CDR1 is DFQATT, CDR2 SNEGSKA, per germline (reference sequence). The length of the CDR3 is 12 residues. In DNA, the CDR3 is TGCAGTGCTAGAGCCCCAGGGGATGAGGCTTTCTTT. It yields the protein CSARAPGDEAFF.

The V call is TRBV14, the J call TRBJ2-3; 7 positions match TRBD1. V lost 6 bases to trimming and J lost 3 bases; unmatched junction nucleotides: 9. This CDR3 contains 15 residues. Germline V gene lookup returns CDR1 SGHDN and CDR2 FVKESK. The CDR3 reads CASSPIPGQTDTQYF. The CDR3 nucleotides read TGTGCCAGCAGTCCCATTCCGGGACAGACAGATACGCAGTATTTT. The variable domain in full, with the rest retrieved from reference TRBV14 and TRBJ2-3, is EAGVTQFPSHSVIEKGQTVTLRCDPISGHDNLYWYRRVMGKEIKFLLHFVKESKQDESGMPNNRFLAERTGGTYSTLKVQPAELEDSGVYFCASSPIPGQTDTQYFGPGTRLTVL.

This clonotype was seen more than once but under ten times. The rearrangement links TRBV20-1 to TRBJ2-1; 9 bases agree with TRBD2. Germline V gives CDR1 DFQATT, CDR2 SNEGSKA (reference sequence). V lost 5 bases to trimming and J lost 1 base; unmatched junction nucleotides: 6. The CDR3 covers 15 residues. In nucleotides, the CDR3 is TGCAGTGCTCCTCTAGCGGGGTGGTCCTACAATGAGCAGTTCTTC. Protein: CSAPLAGWSYNEQFF.

This clonotype was seen more than once but under ten times. The V call is TRBV27, the J call TRBJ1-1; D is possibly TRBD1 (6 bases). Looked up from germline, CDR1 is MNHEY and CDR2 is SMNVEV (reference sequence). Trimming took 6 bases from V and 8 from J, leaving 19 bases between them. The CDR3 sequence is 14 residues long. CDR3 residues: CASRLDWGRGEAFF. Written as DNA, the CDR3 is TGTGCCAGCAGATTAGACTGGGGCAGGGGAGAAGCTTTCTTT.

This clonotype has at least ten counts. One end of the junction is discordant with germline, which a read error may explain. The chain is built from TRBV28 and TRBJ2-4; D not resolved. Germline V gene lookup returns CDR1 MDHEN and CDR2 SYDVKM. The CDR3 is 12 amino acids. CDR3 bases: TGTGCCAGCAGTCCCTTTCTGTTGGCTACCTTCTTC. Protein product: CASSPFLLATFF.

This clonotype has just a few counts. The V gene is TRBV5-1, the J gene TRBJ2-5, with 9 bases that match TRBD1. The end of the DNA aligns better with TRBJ2-7, so the J call may be wrong. The V gene's germline CDR1 is SGHRS and CDR2 YFSETQ. The CDR3 extends over 15 amino acids. This CDR3 reads CASSLGQGGIYEQYF. CDR3 bases: TGCGCCAGCAGCTTGGGACAGGGGGGGATCTACGAGCAGTACTTC.

CDR3 sequence: CASSQDPSVETQYF. The DNA for the CDR3 is TGTGCCAGCAGCCAAGACCCGAGCGTGGAGACCCAGTACTTC. The chain carries TRBV3-1 and TRBJ2-5; D call uncertain. CDR3 length: 14 residues. The V gene lost 0 bases and the J gene lost 5 bases, with 10 bases spanning the gap. The germline gives CDR1 LGHDT, CDR2 YNNKEL (reference sequence).

Only a few counts were recorded for this clonotype. This chain uses TRBV7-3 with TRBJ2-2, with D perhaps TRBD1 (5 bases). The CDR3 is 16 residues long. V lost 1 base and J lost 0, with 9 bases in between. The germline gives CDR1 SGHTA, CDR2 FQGTGA. CDR3 in DNA: TGTGCCAGCAGCTTAAGGCCGACAGCGAACACCGGGGAGCTGTTTTTT. This sequence encodes CASSLRPTANTGELFF.

This clonotype was found a few times. The chain links TRBV5-1 to TRBJ2-4; possibly TRBD1 for D (6 bases). Looked up from germline, CDR1 is SGHRS and CDR2 is YFSETQ. The CDR3 runs to 12 residues. With 0 bases removed from V and 8 bases from J, the gap between germline ends came to 6 bases. This CDR3 reads CASSLEGDIQYF. The CDR3 nucleotides are TGCGCCAGCAGCTTGGAGGGGGACATTCAGTACTTC.